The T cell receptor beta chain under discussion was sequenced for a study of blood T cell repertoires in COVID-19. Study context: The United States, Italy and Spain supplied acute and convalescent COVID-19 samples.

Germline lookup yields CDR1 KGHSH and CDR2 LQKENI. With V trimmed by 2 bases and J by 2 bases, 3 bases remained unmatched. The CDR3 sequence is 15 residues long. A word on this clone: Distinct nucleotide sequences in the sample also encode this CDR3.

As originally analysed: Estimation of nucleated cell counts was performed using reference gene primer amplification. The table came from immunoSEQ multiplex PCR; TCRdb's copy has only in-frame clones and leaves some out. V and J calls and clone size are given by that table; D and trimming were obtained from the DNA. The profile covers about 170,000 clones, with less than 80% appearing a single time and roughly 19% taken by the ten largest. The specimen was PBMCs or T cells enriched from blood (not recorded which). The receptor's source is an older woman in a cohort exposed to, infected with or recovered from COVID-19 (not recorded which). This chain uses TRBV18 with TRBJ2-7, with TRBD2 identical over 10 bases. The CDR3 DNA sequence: TGTGCCAGCTCACCAGGCCTAGCGGGAGCCTACGAGCAGTACTTC. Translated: CASSPGLAGAYEQYF.